Below are 8 T cell receptor beta chains sequenced from a single sample in a study of T cell repertoires in aging, cancer and after chemotherapy. Peripheral blood genomic DNA, not sorted cells or RNA, was the template. TRB rearrangements spanning V, D and J were amplified using mixed TRB-A/B primers. TCRdb processed the multiplex PCR reads anew with MiXCR; each CDR3 protein has one entry. The sample has 2,000 to 2,500 distinct CDR3 sequences, around 50% seen once. Material: blood. These receptors all come from a human donor with a blood cancer. The donor label of this sample is uncertain.

This chain joins TRBV11-3 and TRBJ2-7; D gene uncertain. V was cut by 2 bases and J by 3 bases, with 8 bases left in between. The germline V gene encodes CDR1 SGHNT and CDR2 YENEEA. The CDR3 totals 13 residues. The CDR3 region is CASSLIIGYEQYF. In DNA, the CDR3 is TGTGCCAGCAGCTTAATCATAGGCTACGAGCAGTACTTC.

The chain carries TRBV19 and TRBJ2-2; perhaps TRBD1 as D (6 bases). V was clipped by 7 bases and J by 0 bases, with 18 bases between them. Germline CDR1 and CDR2: LNHDA and SQIVND (reference sequence). The CDR3 loop spans 17 amino acids. The CDR3 DNA follows: TGTGCCAGTATGGGCAGGGGACCCTTCGCGAACACCGGGGAGCTGTTTTTT. It specifies CASMGRGPFANTGELFF.

CDR3 amino acids: CASSLGAGAGYTF. The CDR3, as DNA: TGTGCCAGCAGCCTGGGGGCAGGGGCTGGCTACACCTTC. The V gene is TRBV5-4, the J gene TRBJ1-2; maybe TRBD1 (6 bases). CDR3 length: 13 amino acids. V was shortened by 4 bases and J by 7 bases, with 14 bases between the two germline ends. Germline values: CDR1 SGHNT, CDR2 YYREEE (reference sequence). The complete variable domain, with remaining parts taken from reference TRBV5-4 and TRBJ1-2, reads ETGVTQSPTHLIKTRGQQVTLRCSSQSGHNTVSWYQQALGQGPQFIFQYYREEENGRGNFPPRFSGLQFPNYSSELNVNALELDDSALYLCASSLGAGAGYTFGSGTRLTVV.

The chain couples TRBV27 to TRBJ2-5; the D gene is possibly TRBD2 (6 bases). The CDR3 contains 15 residues. Germline lookup yields CDR1 MNHEY and CDR2 SMNVEV (reference sequence). The V end was cut by 7 bases, the J end by 2 bases, with 17 bases between. The CDR3 bases are TGTGCCAGCACCACCTACAGGAGGGTACAAGAGACCCAGTACTTC. This gives the protein CASTTYRRVQETQYF.

The chain employs TRBV6-6 and TRBJ2-3; 10 nucleotides align to TRBD2. Germline V gene data show CDR1 as MNHNY and CDR2 as SVGAGI (reference sequence). The CDR3 covers 17 residues. Losses at the gene ends were 6 bases for V and 0 bases for J; bases not matched to a gene: 9. CDR3 sequence reads: CASSWRASGSSTDTQYF. The CDR3 nucleotides read TGTGCCAGCAGCTGGCGGGCTAGCGGGAGTAGCACAGATACGCAGTATTTT.

This chain joins TRBV7-2 and TRBJ2-5; TRBD2 matches 14 bases. Unmatched junction bases numbered 6, after V lost 4 bases and J lost 5 bases. CDR3 length: 16 amino acids. Germline V CDR1 and CDR2: SGHTA, FQGNSA. The CDR3 reads CASSSGLAGGRETQYF. The CDR3 region has the DNA TGTGCCAGCAGCTCCGGACTAGCGGGAGGTCGGGAGACCCAGTACTTC.

The chain employs TRBV19 and TRBJ2-5; possibly TRBD2 for D (6 bases). CDR3 size: 14 residues. V lost 6 bases to trimming and J lost 1 base, with 12 bases between them. The germline gives CDR1 LNHDA, CDR2 SQIVND (reference sequence). CDR3 sequence: CASRKGTSQETQYF. In DNA, the CDR3 is TGTGCCAGTAGGAAAGGGACTTCCCAAGAGACCCAGTACTTC.

V is TRBV20-1 and J is TRBJ1-3; the D is unclear. The germline V and J ends were trimmed by 6 bases and 4 bases, with 19 bases remaining between them. There are 15 residues in the CDR3. Germline V gene data show CDR1 as DFQATT and CDR2 as SNEGSKA (reference sequence). The CDR3 loop reads CSALSRGRLGNTIYF. The CDR3 nucleotides are TGCAGTGCCCTATCACGAGGGAGACTAGGAAACACCATATATTTT.